This entry is about one T cell receptor (beta chain). Its target is not known. Germline lookup yields CDR1 MDHEN and CDR2 SYDVKM. The CDR3 contains 12 residues. Trimming removed 5 bases at V and 2 bases at J, with 7 bases between. The CD8+ and CD4+ T cells were isolated magnetically using a negative isolation approach, whereas the TEMRA cells were enriched by FACS. These data originate in a study of CD8 T cells in Susac syndrome. Study findings and constraints: The authors acknowledged that their TCR sequencing and HLA analysis involved a relatively small number of individuals.

Reverse transcription used about 0.45 to 1 ug RNA and random hexamers. The method of amplification for TCR beta CDR3 was immunoSEQ multiplex PCR, covering 54 Vbeta and 13 Jbeta. One entry per CDR3 protein results from TCRdb running MiXCR on the immunoSEQ multiplex PCR reads. Of roughly 400,000 distinct CDR3 sequences listed, 75% to 90% are singletons. The sample taken for sequencing was CD8+ T cells from PBMCs. The V gene is TRBV28, the J gene TRBJ2-7; D perhaps matches TRBD2 (5 bases). The receptor comes from a human donor with multiple sclerosis. The chain's CDR3 is CASSRGAYEQYF. CDR3 in DNA: TGTGCCAGCAGTCGGGGAGCCTACGAGCAGTACTTC.